These 21 T cell receptor beta chains were all obtained from the same sample, sequenced in a study of vaccination and CD4 T cells after COVID-19 (dated by TCRdb to 2021 to 2024). The library was built by means of PCR. Sequenced on an Illumina iSeq 100. TCR sequencing of DNA from cultured CD4+ T cells used the Oncomine TCR Beta short-read assay at the Johns Hopkins FTIC core. TCRdb applied fastp at Q25 and MiXCR to the public reads, then kept only in-frame beta chains. Rows merge per CDR3 protein into single entries with the most common DNA and genes. Recorded for this sample are about 9,100 distinct CDR3 sequences; 55% to 75% of them occurred a single time. Under 15% of the sample is held by the ten biggest clonotypes. The treatment or condition label, read with the paper, signifies: 10-day PBMC culture with coronavirus spike peptide pools or control peptides (ViraFEST assay). No cognate antigen is known for these TCRs.

Sample: cultured CD4+ T cells from blood, taken after SARS-CoV-2 vaccination. The receptors shown here come from a human donor with COVID-19.

This clonotype is a singleton in its sample. The chain couples TRBV12-3 or TRBV12-4 to TRBJ1-2; possibly TRBD1 for D (5 bases). CDR3 size: 15 residues. The ends were cut back, 4 bases at V and 3 bases at J, with 15 bases in the middle. CDR3 protein: CASSWGDRDDYGYTF. The DNA of the CDR3 is TGTGCCAGCAGTTGGGGGGACCGGGACGACTATGGCTACACCTTC.

The chain is built from TRBV7-2 and TRBJ2-7; TRBD1 agrees at 8 bases. With 6 bases clipped from V and 6 bases from J, the junction kept 10 bases outside the gene matches. Germline loops: CDR1 SGHTA, CDR2 FQGNSA. There are 14 residues in the CDR3. The CDR3 here is CASSQTRGQGEQYF. CDR3 nucleotide sequence: TGTGCCAGCAGTCAAACCAGGGGGCAGGGCGAGCAGTACTTC. Full variable domain (outside the CDR3, taken from reference TRBV7-2 and TRBJ2-7): GAGVSQSPSNKVTEKGKDVELRCDPISGHTALYWYRQSLGQGLEFLIYFQGNSAPDKSGLPSDRFSAERTGGSVSTLTIQRTQQEDSAVYLCASSQTRGQGEQYFGPGTRLTVT.

This rearrangement joins TRBV20-1 to TRBJ1-1; possible D gene TRBD1, 5 bases. V was cut by 6 bases and J by 1 base, with 9 bases left in between. The CDR3 runs 12 residues. Germline loops: CDR1 DFQATT, CDR2 SNEGSKA (reference sequence). The CDR3 region is CSAIQANTEAFF. The DNA for the CDR3 is TGCAGTGCCATACAGGCGAACACTGAAGCTTTCTTT.

This clonotype has just a few counts. V and J are TRBV25-1 and TRBJ1-5, with a weak D call TRBD1 (5 bases). V was shortened by 3 bases and J by 6 bases, with 9 bases between the two germline ends. The CDR3 consists of 13 residues. Germline V CDR1 and CDR2: MGHDK, SYGVNS. This CDR3 is CASSDRDSQPQHF. In nucleotides, the CDR3 is TGTGCCAGCAGTGACAGGGATAGTCAGCCCCAGCATTTT.

This clonotype was picked up one time. The chain joins TRBV7-9 to TRBJ1-1; weak D call: TRBD1 (5 bases). Germline loops: CDR1 SEHNR, CDR2 FQNEAQ (reference sequence). This CDR3 has 14 amino acids. V lost 0 bases and J lost 6, with 11 bases in between. This chain's CDR3 is CASSLAAGLPEAFF. DNA of the CDR3: TGTGCCAGCAGCTTAGCGGCAGGGCTGCCTGAAGCTTTCTTT.

J is TRBJ1-6 and V is TRBV19; TRBD1 agrees at 7 bases. The V gene end was trimmed by 5 bases and the J gene end by 7 bases; junction bases not matched to a gene: 8. Germline-derived CDR1 and CDR2 are LNHDA and SQIVND (reference sequence). There are 15 residues in the CDR3. CDR3 residues: CASSAQGQKNSPLHF. The CDR3 region has the DNA TGTGCCAGTAGTGCCCAGGGACAGAAGAATTCACCCCTCCACTTT.

The rearrangement uses TRBV15 and TRBJ2-3; either TRBD1 or TRBD2 may supply D (6 bases each). The CDR3 runs 15 residues. V lost 0 bases and J lost 3, with 10 bases in between. Germline V gives CDR1 LNHNV, CDR2 YYDKDF (reference sequence). The CDR3, as DNA: TGTGCCACCAGCAGAGACAGGGGAGGAACAGATACGCAGTATTTT. Its translation: CATSRDRGGTDTQYF.

V is TRBV24-1 and J is TRBJ2-2; weak D call: TRBD1 (6 bases). Germline CDR1 reads KGHDR; CDR2 reads SFDVKD. V lost 7 bases and J 4 bases, leaving 12 bases between the germline ends. The CDR3 consists of 14 residues. DNA of the CDR3: TGTGCCACCAGATCGGACAGCCCCACCGGGGAGCTGTTTTTT. Protein: CATRSDSPTGELFF.

The chain combines TRBV6-2 or TRBV6-3 with TRBJ1-1, with D hard to call. Germline CDR1 reads MNHEY; CDR2 reads SVGEGT. There are 13 residues in the CDR3. Trimming pared 5 bases from V and 4 bases from J, leaving 11 bases between. The CDR3 nucleotides read TGTGCCAGCAGTACACTTCTTCCCACTGAAGCTTTCTTT. Translating gives CASSTLLPTEAFF.

The chain links TRBV18 to TRBJ2-5, with D possibly matching TRBD1 (6 bases). Trimming took off 3 bases at V and 1 base at J, with 12 bases between the two ends. CDR1 is KGHSH and CDR2 is LQKENI in the germline V gene. The CDR3 has 15 amino acids. CDR3 in DNA: TGTGCCAGCTCACCTCTCGACAGGACCCAAGAGACCCAGTACTTC. Protein product: CASSPLDRTQETQYF.

The V call is TRBV21-1, the J call TRBJ1-5; TRBD1 is the table's D call, not checked against the DNA. TRBV21-1 is classified as a pseudogene. This CDR3 is 14 amino acids long. The CDR3 loop reads CASNYRDRTQPQHF. The CDR3 DNA follows: TGTGCCAGCAACTACCGGGACAGGACTCAGCCCCAGCATTTT.

CDR3 residues: CASIVSTEAFF. In DNA, the CDR3 is TGTGCCAGTATTGTGAGCACTGAAGCTTTCTTT. This chain joins TRBV19 and TRBJ1-1, with D uncertain. This CDR3 spans 11 amino acids. V was trimmed by 7 bases and J by 4 bases, leaving 7 bases between them. Germline V gives CDR1 LNHDA, CDR2 SQIVND (reference sequence).

J is TRBJ2-7 and V is TRBV20-1; 9 positions match TRBD2. Trimming removed 6 bases from V and 1 base from J; junction bases left unmatched: 10. Germline-derived CDR1 and CDR2 are DFQATT and SNEGSKA (reference sequence). This CDR3 has 15 amino acids. The CDR3 loop is CSANSPSGGSYEQYF. The CDR3 nucleotides read TGCAGTGCCAACTCCCCCAGCGGGGGGTCCTACGAGCAGTACTTC.

The V gene is TRBV6-2 or TRBV6-3, the J gene TRBJ2-1; 15 positions match TRBD2. This CDR3 region has 17 residues. The V gene end was trimmed by 2 bases and the J gene end by 5 bases; junction bases not matched to a gene: 4. The germline CDR1 and CDR2 sequences are MNHEY and SVGEGT. The CDR3 loop reads CASSYPGLAGGHNEQFF. CDR3 DNA: TGTGCCAGCAGTTACCCGGGACTAGCGGGGGGCCACAATGAGCAGTTCTTC.

This clonotype was observed once. The chain is built from TRBV9 and TRBJ1-2; 7 bases map to TRBD1. The CDR3 length is 15 residues. CDR1 and CDR2 from the germline V gene are SGDLS and YYNGEE. The ends lost 4 bases at V and 8 bases at J; junction bases unmatched: 14. For the CDR3, the DNA is TGTGCCAGCAGCCCCCGACAGGGAGTGGGTCGGGGCTACACCTTC. As protein: CASSPRQGVGRGYTF.

The chain links TRBV5-6 to TRBJ1-5; TRBD1 agrees at 8 bases. From germline, CDR1 is SGHDT and CDR2 YYEEEE. V was pared by 0 bases and J by 6 bases, with 11 bases of the junction left unmatched. The CDR3 runs 17 residues. Here the CDR3 DNA reads TGTGCCAGCAGCTTGGCCTTTGGACAGGGTTCTGCTCAGCCCCAGCATTTT. Amino acid sequence: CASSLAFGQGSAQPQHF.

This clonotype has only a few counts. This chain connects TRBV6-1 to TRBJ1-2; D is unresolved. Deletions cut 8 bases from V and 8 bases from J, with 9 bases between. The germline CDR1 and CDR2 sequences are MNHNS and SASEGT. This CDR3 has 10 amino acids. The CDR3 DNA follows: TGTGCCAGCGGCGACGGAGGCTACACCTTC. Protein: CASGDGGYTF.

This chain connects TRBV7-3 to TRBJ2-2, with D perhaps being TRBD1 or TRBD2 (6 bases each). V gave up 5 bases and J gave up 8 bases, with 15 bases separating them. The CDR3 loop spans 14 amino acids. The germline V gene encodes CDR1 SGHTA and CDR2 FQGTGA. CDR3 in DNA: TGTGCCAGCAGCGTCCGGGGGCCACGGGGGGAGCTGTTTTTT. Protein product: CASSVRGPRGELFF.

The chain has TRBV7-2 and TRBJ2-2; TRBD1 aligns across 9 bases. The V segment lost 4 bases and the J segment 3 bases; nucleotides outside the gene matches: 6. Per the germline V gene, CDR1 is SGHTA and CDR2 is FQGNSA. The CDR3 consists of 16 residues. CDR3 region: CASSSVTGGDTGELFF. Here the CDR3 DNA reads TGTGCCAGCAGCTCAGTTACAGGGGGCGACACCGGGGAGCTGTTTTTT.

This chain links TRBV7-2 with TRBJ1-6; tentatively, D is TRBD1 (5 bases). The CDR3 runs to 15 residues. V lost 2 bases and J lost 4, with 9 bases in between. Germline loops: CDR1 SGHTA, CDR2 FQGNSA. The CDR3 bases are TGTGCCAGCAGCTTACAGGGTTGGTATAATTCACCCCTCCACTTT. This translates into CASSLQGWYNSPLHF.

This clonotype was observed a few times. V and J are TRBV27 and TRBJ2-3; possibly TRBD1 for D (7 bases). V was pared by 7 bases and J by 0 bases, with 17 bases between. There are 16 residues in the CDR3. Germline values: CDR1 MNHEY, CDR2 SMNVEV (reference sequence). CDR3 in DNA: TGTGCCAGCACCGCTAGACAGGGAGGTAGCACAGATACGCAGTATTTT. Its translation is CASTARQGGSTDTQYF.